This T cell receptor beta chain was sequenced in a study of blood T cell repertoires in COVID-19. Across the whole study: The origin of the acute and convalescent COVID-19 samples was the United States, Italy and Spain. The cDNA or gDNA used as material had been derived from T cells, B-cell-depleted T cells, or PBMCs.

Original methodology: How many nucleated cells were present was estimated from reference gene primer amplification. Assay: immunoSEQ multiplex PCR; the TCRdb copy retains only in-frame clones and omits some. The V and J calls and the clone size are those of that table, but D and trimming were determined from the DNA. In the table there are around 120,000 clones, about 79% of which are singletons. Germline V gene data show CDR1 as SGHNT and CDR2 as YENEEA. The junction had 14 bases not matched to a gene; V was cut back by 0 bases and J by 8 bases. The CDR3 extends over 18 amino acids. Sequencing was done on a sample of peripheral blood. The rearrangement links TRBV11-3 to TRBJ2-1, with 9 positions matching TRBD2. The source of this sequence is a man between 65 and 85 years old with acute or convalescent COVID-19. CDR3 in DNA: TGTGCCAGCAGCTTAGATGGAGGGCGGGGGGGAACCCACGATGAGCAGTTCTTC. This gives the protein CASSLDGGRGGTHDEQFF.